One sample yielded the 30 T cell receptor beta chains listed below, sequenced in a study of cytomegalovirus exposure and HLA in healthy donors. Primers: 60 Vbeta forward and 13 Jbeta reverse. Sequencing was performed with immunoSEQ multiplex PCR; in TCRdb, only in-frame clones are kept and a portion is missing. This sample's table reports over 80,000 clones. The sequenced material came from PBMCs. The receptors derive from a girl between 10 and 17 years old in good health and CMV-seropositive.

The V gene is TRBV27, the J gene TRBJ2-2; 8 nucleotides match TRBD2. The V gene end was trimmed by 7 bases and the J gene end by 4 bases; junction bases not matched to a gene: 11. CDR1 and CDR2 from the germline V gene are MNHEY and SMNVEV (reference sequence). CDR3 length equals 16 residues. The CDR3 DNA is TGTGCCAGCATGCGGGGGTCGGCGGGGGGCACCGGGGAGCTGTTTTTT. This codes for CASMRGSAGGTGELFF.

V usage is TRBV4-3 and J usage is TRBJ1-1; no definite D call. CDR1 and CDR2 (germline): LGHNA, YSLEER. The CDR3 spans 14 residues. Deletions cut 1 base from V and 1 base from J, with 7 bases between. The CDR3 sequence: CASSQGPRNTEAFF. CDR3 DNA sequence: TGCGCCAGCAGCCAAGGTCCCAGGAACACTGAAGCTTTCTTT.

This sequence joins TRBV27 and TRBJ2-5, with no clear D. Trimming took off 8 bases at V and 3 bases at J, with 16 bases between the two ends. CDR1 MNHEY and CDR2 SMNVEV come from the germline V gene (reference sequence). This CDR3 contains 14 residues. CDR3 protein: CASRLLAGKETQYF. In nucleotides, the CDR3 is TGTGCCAGCCGCCTTCTGGCAGGCAAAGAGACCCAGTACTTC.

The rearrangement links TRBV19 to TRBJ2-7, with 8 bases identical to TRBD2. Per the germline V gene, CDR1 is LNHDA and CDR2 is SQIVND (reference sequence). The J segment lost 6 bases and the V segment lost 2 bases, leaving 9 bases of the junction unmatched. This CDR3 comprises 15 residues. CDR3 sequence (DNA): TGTGCCAGTAGTATATCGGCGGGGGGAATCGGCGAGCAGTACTTC. It is translated as CASSISAGGIGEQYF.

J is TRBJ2-1 and V is TRBV18; the D gene is possibly TRBD1 (5 bases). Germline lookup yields CDR1 KGHSH and CDR2 LQKENI. Trimming removed 3 bases from V and 9 bases from J, with 12 bases in between. This CDR3 is built from 13 residues. The CDR3 here is CASSPKVDSEQFF. The CDR3 nucleotides read TGTGCCAGCTCACCTAAGGTTGACAGTGAGCAGTTCTTC.

This rearrangement joins TRBV15 to TRBJ2-5, with D possibly being TRBD2 (5 bases). The CDR3 runs to 16 residues. Trimming removed 6 bases at V and 0 bases at J, with 17 bases between. The germline V gene encodes CDR1 LNHNV and CDR2 YYDKDF (reference sequence). CDR3 DNA: TGTGCCACCAGTGGAGAGGAGGTTTGGTACCAAGAGACCCAGTACTTC. Its protein is CATSGEEVWYQETQYF.

The chain joins TRBV19 to TRBJ2-1, with 7 bases matching TRBD1. With 6 bases clipped from V and 4 bases from J, the junction kept 3 bases outside the gene matches. CDR1 and CDR2 from the germline V gene are LNHDA and SQIVND (reference sequence). There are 13 residues in the CDR3. CDR3 DNA sequence: TGTGCCAGTAGCCAGGGACAGTACAATGAGCAGTTCTTC. It is translated as CASSQGQYNEQFF.

The CDR3 coding sequence is TGCGCCAGCAGCCGAGTAGGTAGGGACAGGGAAGAGACCCAGTACTTC. Translated, it gives CASSRVGRDREETQYF. The chain has TRBV4-3 and TRBJ2-5; 9 nucleotides match TRBD1. The CDR3 runs 16 residues. Trimming at V came to 4 bases and at J to 3 bases, leaving 9 bases not matched to a gene. Looked up from germline, CDR1 is LGHNA and CDR2 is YSLEER.

The chain recombines TRBV19 with TRBJ2-7; TRBD1 matches at 8 bases. V was pared by 5 bases and J by 1 base, with 7 bases of the junction left unmatched. The CDR3 spans 15 residues. In germline, CDR1 is LNHDA, CDR2 SQIVND (reference sequence). The CDR3 DNA reads as TGTGCCAGTAGTGTCCGGGACAGGCGATCCTACGAGCAGTACGTC. This encodes CASSVRDRRSYEQYV.

This sequence joins TRBV9 and TRBJ1-1, with D possibly matching TRBD1 (6 bases). V was clipped by 4 bases and J by 4 bases, with 14 bases between them. This CDR3 comprises 14 residues. The germline V gene encodes CDR1 SGDLS and CDR2 YYNGEE. CDR3 sequence reads: CASSPGDAPTEAFF. The CDR3 coding sequence is TGTGCCAGCAGCCCAGGGGACGCCCCCACTGAAGCTTTCTTT.

The V and J genes are TRBV5-6 and TRBJ1-1; no firm D call. V gave up 0 bases and J gave up 1 base, with 7 bases separating them. Germline CDR1 reads SGHDT; CDR2 reads YYEEEE. This CDR3 has 14 amino acids. The CDR3 here is CASSLGAPNTEAFF. CDR3 nucleotide sequence: TGTGCCAGCAGCTTGGGGGCCCCGAACACTGAAGCTTTCTTT.

The chain employs TRBV18 and TRBJ2-5; D remains ambiguous. V lost 4 bases and J 5 bases, leaving 11 bases between the germline ends. Germline V gene lookup returns CDR1 KGHSH and CDR2 LQKENI. This CDR3 contains 13 residues. The CDR3 here is CASSLQPAETQYF. CDR3 in DNA: TGTGCCAGCTCACTACAGCCGGCGGAGACCCAGTACTTC.

This chain links TRBV7-3 with TRBJ1-2; D not resolved. Trimming took 2 bases from V and 5 from J, leaving 9 bases between them. The V gene's germline CDR1 is SGHTA and CDR2 FQGTGA. This CDR3 is built from 13 residues. This chain's CDR3 is CASSLDGGYGYTF. In nucleotides, the CDR3 is TGTGCCAGCAGCTTAGACGGAGGATATGGCTACACCTTC.

The V and J genes are TRBV9 and TRBJ2-5, with 9 bases identical to TRBD1. Trimming cost V 2 bases and J 3 bases; bases outside gene matches: 2. Germline V gene sequence: CDR1 SGDLS, CDR2 YYNGEE. This CDR3 is 14 amino acids long. The CDR3 loop is CASSVRTGEETQYF. The CDR3 DNA follows: TGTGCCAGCAGCGTTAGGACAGGGGAAGAGACCCAGTACTTC.

CDR3 sequence: CASSYSGQGGYGYTF. The CDR3 DNA reads as TGTGCCAGCAGTTACTCGGGACAGGGCGGCTATGGCTACACCTTC. The chain is built from TRBV6-5 and TRBJ1-2, with 9 bases lining up with TRBD1. V lost 0 bases to trimming and J lost 4 bases; unmatched junction nucleotides: 3. The CDR3 runs to 15 residues. Germline-derived CDR1 and CDR2 are MNHEY and SVGAGI.

The chain has TRBV4-3 and TRBJ2-3; 7 bases match TRBD1. Germline CDR1 and CDR2: LGHNA and YSLEER. Germline trimming cut 4 bases from V and 5 bases from J; bases unmatched to any gene: 9. The length of the CDR3 is 15 residues. CDR3 DNA: TGCGCCAGCAGCCTTGGGAACAGGGGTGGAGATACGCAGTATTTT. Residues: CASSLGNRGGDTQYF.

The V gene is TRBV27, the J gene TRBJ2-7; D perhaps matches TRBD2 (6 bases). The CDR3 has 15 residues. Trimming pared 4 bases from V and 2 bases from J, leaving 15 bases between. The germline V gene encodes CDR1 MNHEY and CDR2 SMNVEV (reference sequence). The chain's CDR3 is CASSSPGTGTYEQYF. For the CDR3, the DNA is TGTGCCAGCAGTTCGCCCGGGACTGGTACCTACGAGCAGTACTTC.

The chain employs TRBV7-2 and TRBJ2-3; weak D call: TRBD2 (7 bases). This CDR3 region has 17 residues. From germline, CDR1 is SGHTA and CDR2 FQGNSA. The germline V and J ends were trimmed by 1 base and 0 bases, with 14 bases remaining between them. CDR3 protein: CASSLVGGLPSTDTQYF. The CDR3 DNA reads TGTGCCAGCAGCTTAGTGGGGGGGCTACCTAGCACAGATACGCAGTATTTT.

This chain uses TRBV4-1 with TRBJ2-6, with D unresolved. Germline assignment: CDR1 MGHRA and CDR2 YSYEKL. Trimming cost V 6 bases and J 1 base, with 4 bases left between them. The CDR3 extends over 13 amino acids. CDR3 in DNA: TGCGCCAGCAGTCCATCTGGGGCCAACGTCCTGACTTTC. This encodes CASSPSGANVLTF.

The V call is TRBV11-2, the J call TRBJ2-5; tentative D call: TRBD2 (6 bases). Trimming removed 5 bases from V and 5 bases from J, with 18 bases in between. The CDR3 consists of 15 residues. Germline CDR1 SGHAT, CDR2 FQNNGV. The CDR3 DNA reads as TGTGCCAGCAGCCCGCGGGACCTTAGAGGGGAGACCCAGTACTTC. Translated, it gives CASSPRDLRGETQYF.

The chain links TRBV7-8 to TRBJ1-2; possibly TRBD1 for D (5 bases). The CDR3 spans 15 residues. Trimming took off 0 bases at V and 4 bases at J, with 12 bases between the two ends. The germline gives CDR1 SGHVS, CDR2 FQNEAQ. CDR3 residues: CASSLASDSIYGYTF. In DNA, the CDR3 is TGTGCCAGCAGCTTAGCGTCTGACAGCATCTATGGCTACACCTTC.

The chain joins TRBV15 to TRBJ1-4, with D perhaps TRBD1 (6 bases). CDR3 length: 16 amino acids. The V end was cut by 1 base, the J end by 6 bases, with 15 bases between. Germline V gives CDR1 LNHNV, CDR2 YYDKDF (reference sequence). The CDR3 sequence: CATSRGVGTPDEKLFF. The CDR3 DNA reads TGTGCCACCAGCAGAGGGGTCGGGACACCTGATGAAAAACTGTTTTTT.

V gene TRBV15 combines with J gene TRBJ1-3; D gene unclear. The germline gives CDR1 LNHNV, CDR2 YYDKDF (reference sequence). The CDR3 is 16 amino acids. V gave up 6 bases and J gave up 3 bases, with 18 bases separating them. This CDR3 reads CATRHARGMSGNTIYF. CDR3 sequence (DNA): TGTGCCACCAGGCACGCGCGAGGTATGAGTGGAAACACCATATATTTT.

The chain combines TRBV28 with TRBJ1-1; D may be TRBD1 (5 bases). V was cut by 6 bases and J by 5 bases, with 16 bases left in between. In germline, CDR1 is MDHEN, CDR2 SYDVKM. The length of the CDR3 is 14 residues. CDR3 amino acids: CASRVIGGGTEAFF. The CDR3 nucleotides are TGTGCCAGCAGAGTTATTGGGGGGGGGACTGAAGCTTTCTTT. Full variable domain (rest looked up from reference TRBV28 and TRBJ1-1): DVKVTQSSRYLVKRTGEKVFLECVQDMDHENMFWYRQDPGLGLRLIYFSYDVKMKEKGDIPEGYSVSREKKERFSLILESASTNQTSMYLCASRVIGGGTEAFFGQGTRLTVV.

This chain links TRBV11-3 with TRBJ2-5; maybe TRBD1 (5 bases). Trimming pared 2 bases from V and 0 bases from J, leaving 10 bases between. The CDR3 sequence is 15 residues long. CDR1 and CDR2 from the germline V gene are SGHNT and YENEEA. This chain's CDR3 is CASSLFAQDQETQYF. Here the CDR3 DNA reads TGTGCCAGCAGCTTATTCGCACAGGACCAAGAGACCCAGTACTTC. Based on the CDR3 plus reference TRBV11-3 and TRBJ2-5, the full variable domain is EAGVVQSPRYKIIEKKQPVAFWCNPISGHNTLYWYLQNLGQGPELLIRYENEEAVDDSQLPKDRFSAERLKGVDSTLKIQPAELGDSAVYLCASSLFAQDQETQYFGPGTRLLVL.

The chain joins TRBV5-1 to TRBJ2-2; D is perhaps TRBD1 (6 bases). CDR1 is SGHRS, CDR2 YFSETQ, per germline. This CDR3 spans 14 amino acids. The V gene lost 1 base and the J gene lost 4 bases, with 8 bases spanning the gap. The CDR3 DNA is TGCGCCAGCAGCTTGACAGGGACCACCGGGGAGCTGTTTTTT. Its translation: CASSLTGTTGELFF.

A word on this clone: Relative to the germline gene, one junction end is altered; a read error may explain this. This rearrangement joins TRBV5-1 to TRBJ2-1; TRBD2 is a possible D gene (5 bases). CDR1 SGHRS and CDR2 YFSETQ come from the germline V gene. This CDR3 comprises 14 residues. This CDR3 is CASSPSSSDNEQFF. For the CDR3, the DNA is TGCGCCAGCAGCCCATCTAGCTCCGACAATGAGCAGTTCTTC.

The chain uses TRBV27 and TRBJ1-5; D is undetermined. CDR1 is MNHEY, CDR2 SMNVEV, per germline (reference sequence). The CDR3 spans 15 residues. V lost 5 bases and J lost 2, with 13 bases in between. For the CDR3, the DNA is TGTGCCAGCAGTCCCATTAGAGCCCGCAATCAGCCCCAGCATTTT. It is translated as CASSPIRARNQPQHF.

The chain carries TRBV5-1 and TRBJ2-3; D is unresolved. There are 13 residues in the CDR3. CDR1 and CDR2 (germline): SGHRS, YFSETQ. Trimming removed 1 base from V and 6 bases from J, with 9 bases in between. CDR3 nucleotides: TGCGCCAGCAGCTTGTGGTCGGAGGATACGCAGTATTTT. Its translation is CASSLWSEDTQYF.

The V call is TRBV7-2, the J call TRBJ2-5; no clear D gene. Per the germline V gene, CDR1 is SGHTA and CDR2 is FQGNSA. The CDR3 consists of 15 residues. V lost 1 base to trimming and J lost 0 bases, with 9 bases between them. CDR3 sequence: CASSLGATHQETQYF. In DNA, the CDR3 is TGTGCCAGCAGCTTAGGTGCGACACACCAAGAGACCCAGTACTTC. The full variable domain, its missing parts supplied by reference TRBV7-2 and TRBJ2-5, is GAGVSQSPSNKVTEKGKDVELRCDPISGHTALYWYRQSLGQGLEFLIYFQGNSAPDKSGLPSDRFSAERTGGSVSTLTIQRTQQEDSAVYLCASSLGATHQETQYFGPGTRLLVL.